A selection of T cell receptor beta chains follows, all from one sample in a study of T cell changes during pregnancy in multiple sclerosis. Profiling relied on immunoSEQ multiplex PCR, and the TCRdb table lists in-frame clones only, not all of them. The sample includes about 36,000 clones, approximately 93% of them seen just once. The sequences come from CD4+ T cells from peripheral blood mononuclear cells, collected in the first trimester of pregnancy. The receptors shown here come from a female donor with multiple sclerosis, enrolled in a pregnancy study. Each CDR3 is given with its conserved first and last residue. A D gene is named only where the DNA matches it firmly. Some rows mark clone size as missing; the rest say once, few, many or name a class of expanded clone.

>TRBD2|TRBV19|TRBJ2-2|.
CASSTPRGGSPGELFF
TGTGCCAGTAGTACACCCCGGGGAGGGAGCCCCGGGGAGCTGTTTTTT
>.|TRBV18|TRBJ1-6|.
CASSPPRGNNSPLHF
TGTGCCAGCTCACCACCAAGGGGGAATAATTCACCCCTCCACTTT
>TRBD2|TRBV18|TRBJ2-1|.
CASSPPGRGGNEQFF
TGTGCCAGCTCACCACCGGGACGGGGGGGCAATGAGCAGTTCTTC
>.|TRBV7-2|TRBJ2-5|once
CASSLVRTILGRENF
TGTGCCAGCAGCTTAGTCCGGACGATCTTGGGACGGGAGAACTTC
>.|TRBV5-8|TRBJ2-7|.
CASRPDSYEQYF
TGTGCCAGCAGACCGGACAGCTACGAGCAGTACTTC
>TRBD1|TRBV2|TRBJ1-5|.
CASRWRTGFDQPQHF
TGTGCCAGCAGGTGGAGGACAGGGTTTGACCAGCCCCAGCATTTT
>TRBD1|TRBV9|TRBJ1-5|.
CASSSGTAENQPQHF
TGTGCCAGCAGCAGTGGGACAGCAGAAAATCAGCCCCAGCATTTT
>TRBD2|TRBV29-1|TRBJ2-3|.
CSVDPSGGFTDTQYF
TGCAGCGTTGATCCTAGCGGGGGATTCACAGATACGCAGTATTTT
>.|TRBV19|TRBJ2-7|medium-sized
CASSIQGSESPQYF
TGTGCCAGTAGTATACAGGGTTCTGAGTCCCCGCAGTACTTC
>.|TRBV5-1|TRBJ1-1|.
CASSLIGANTEAFF
TGCGCCAGCAGCTTGATCGGAGCAAACACTGAAGCTTTCTTT
>.|TRBV5-5|TRBJ2-7|.
CASSLGPRRTGYEQYF
TGTGCCAGCAGCTTGGGCCCCCGGCGGACTGGCTACGAGCAGTACTTC
>TRBD1|TRBV9|TRBJ1-5|.
CASSDQGAVNQPQHF
TGTGCCAGCAGCGACCAGGGGGCGGTCAATCAGCCCCAGCATTTT
>.|TRBV4-2|TRBJ2-5|.
CASSQARDSVKTQYF
TGTGCCAGCAGCCAAGCTAGGGACTCAGTAAAGACCCAGTACTTC
>.|TRBV18|TRBJ2-2|.
CASSPRGDTGELFF
TGTGCCAGCTCACCACGCGGGGACACCGGGGAGCTGTTTTTT
>TRBD1|TRBV27|TRBJ2-1|.
CASSSTNDNRDSSDNEQFF
TGTGCCAGCAGTTCAACAAATGACAATAGGGACAGTTCGGACAATGAGCAGTTCTTC
>TRBD2|TRBV7-2|TRBJ2-1|.
CASRTSASGLYNEQFF
TGTGCCAGCAGGACTAGCGCCTCGGGCCTTTACAATGAGCAGTTCTTC
>.|TRBV7-7|TRBJ2-5|.
CASSLGLGETQYF
TGTGCCAGCAGCTTAGGGCTCGGGGAGACCCAGTACTTC
>TRBD1|TRBV6-1|TRBJ1-1|.
CASSQDRVAFF
TGTGCCAGCAGCCAGGACAGGGTGGCTTTCTTT
>TRBD2|TRBV29-1|TRBJ2-3|.
CSVEDSGRADTQYF
TGCAGCGTTGAAGATAGCGGGAGAGCAGATACGCAGTATTTT
>.|TRBV28|TRBJ2-2|.
CASSPPLNTGELFF
TGTGCCAGCAGTCCCCCCTTGAACACCGGGGAGCTGTTTTTT
>TRBD1|TRBV4-1|TRBJ2-1|.
CASSQADRGNEQFF
TGCGCCAGCAGCCAAGCGGACAGGGGGAATGAGCAGTTCTTC
>TRBD1|TRBV19|TRBJ1-6|.
CASSITGANSPLHF
TGTGCCAGTAGTATAACAGGGGCTAATTCACCCCTCCACTTT
>TRBD2|TRBV4-1|TRBJ2-1|.
CASSHRTGLVYNEQFF
TGCGCCAGCAGCCACAGGACGGGACTAGTTTACAATGAGCAGTTCTTC
>.|TRBV10-2|TRBJ2-1|.
CASSPNSGAYNEQFF
TGCGCCAGCAGTCCGAATTCGGGAGCCTACAATGAGCAGTTCTTC
>TRBD1|TRBV30|TRBJ2-4|.
CAWRPRGREGIQYF
TGTGCCTGGAGGCCGAGGGGGCGCGAGGGCATTCAGTACTTC
>TRBD1|TRBV9|TRBJ1-3|.
CASSERTGSGNTIYF
TGTGCCAGCAGCGAGCGGACAGGCTCTGGAAACACCATATATTTT
>.|TRBV28|TRBJ1-2|.
CASSPRGNNYGYTF
TGTGCCAGCAGCCCCCGGGGGAATAACTATGGCTACACCTTC
>TRBD1|TRBV7-3|TRBJ1-1|.
CASSYRGQNTEAFF
TGTGCCAGCAGCTACAGGGGGCAGAACACTGAAGCTTTCTTT
>TRBD1|TRBV7-2|TRBJ1-1|.
CASSLRQGNTEAFF
TGTGCCAGCAGCTTAAGACAGGGCAACACTGAAGCTTTCTTT
>TRBD1|TRBV28|TRBJ1-1|.
CASRTQGAAIGAFF
TGTGCCAGCAGAACACAGGGGGCCGCTATCGGAGCTTTCTTT
>TRBD1|TRBV25-1|TRBJ2-5|once
CASSPGQGIGTQYF
TGTGCCAGCAGCCCGGGACAGGGAATCGGGACCCAGTACTTC
>.|TRBV4-1|TRBJ2-6|.
CASSQDRGPSSGANVLTF
TGCGCCAGCAGCCAAGATCGCGGGCCGAGCTCTGGGGCCAACGTCCTGACTTTC